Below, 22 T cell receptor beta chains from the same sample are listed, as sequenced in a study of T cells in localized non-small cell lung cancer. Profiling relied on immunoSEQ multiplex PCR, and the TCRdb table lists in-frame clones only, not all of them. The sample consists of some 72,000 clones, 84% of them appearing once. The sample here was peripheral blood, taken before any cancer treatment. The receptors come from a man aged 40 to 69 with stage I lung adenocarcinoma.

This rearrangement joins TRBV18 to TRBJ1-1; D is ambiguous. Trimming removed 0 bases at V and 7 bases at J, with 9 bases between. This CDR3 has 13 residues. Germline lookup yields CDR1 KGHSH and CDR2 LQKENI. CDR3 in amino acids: CASSPPGGLEAFF. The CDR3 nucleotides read TGTGCCAGCTCACCACCGGGAGGGCTTGAAGCTTTCTTT.

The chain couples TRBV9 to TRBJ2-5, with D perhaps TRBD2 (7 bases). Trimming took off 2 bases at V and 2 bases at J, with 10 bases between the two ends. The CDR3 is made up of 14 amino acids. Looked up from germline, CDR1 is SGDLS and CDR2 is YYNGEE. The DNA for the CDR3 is TGTGCCAGCAGCGTCGGGGGGACACAAGAGACCCAGTACTTC. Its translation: CASSVGGTQETQYF. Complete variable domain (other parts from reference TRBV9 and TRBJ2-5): DSGVTQTPKHLITATGQRVTLRCSPRSGDLSVYWYQQSLDQGLQFLIQYYNGEERAKGNILERFSAQQFPDLHSELNLSSLELGDSALYFCASSVGGTQETQYFGPGTRLLVL.

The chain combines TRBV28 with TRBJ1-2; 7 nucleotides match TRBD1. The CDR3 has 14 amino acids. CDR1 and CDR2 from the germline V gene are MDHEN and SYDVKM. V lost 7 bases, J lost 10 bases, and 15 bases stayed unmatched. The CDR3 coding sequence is TGTGCCAGCACCTTCGACAGGGTTGGATTAAACTACACCTTC. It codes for CASTFDRVGLNYTF.

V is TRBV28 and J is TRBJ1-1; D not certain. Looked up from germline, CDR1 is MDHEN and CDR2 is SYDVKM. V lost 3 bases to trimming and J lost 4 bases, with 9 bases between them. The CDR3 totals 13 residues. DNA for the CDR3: TGTGCCAGCAGTTTCTTGTTGAGCACTGAAGCTTTCTTT. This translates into CASSFLLSTEAFF.

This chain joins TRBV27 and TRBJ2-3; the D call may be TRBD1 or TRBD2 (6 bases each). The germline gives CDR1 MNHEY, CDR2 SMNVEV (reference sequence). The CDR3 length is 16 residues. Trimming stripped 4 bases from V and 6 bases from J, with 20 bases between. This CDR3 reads CASSYPPGEGVDTQYF. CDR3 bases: TGTGCCAGCAGTTACCCCCCGGGAGAGGGGGTGGATACGCAGTATTTT.

The DNA of the CDR3 is TGCGCCAGCGGCCAGGGGGCGAACACTGAAGCTTTCTTT. This codes for CASGQGANTEAFF. The chain employs TRBV5-1 and TRBJ1-1, with TRBD1 identical over 8 bases. This CDR3 has 13 residues. With V trimmed by 7 bases and J by 1 base, 3 bases remained unmatched. Germline CDR1 SGHRS, CDR2 YFSETQ.

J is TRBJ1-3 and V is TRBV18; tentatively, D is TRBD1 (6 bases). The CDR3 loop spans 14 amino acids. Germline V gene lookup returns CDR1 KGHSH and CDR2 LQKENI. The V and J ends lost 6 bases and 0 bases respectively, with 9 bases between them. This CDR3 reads CASSAGVSGNTIYF. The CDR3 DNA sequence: TGTGCCAGCTCCGCAGGGGTCTCTGGAAACACCATATATTTT.

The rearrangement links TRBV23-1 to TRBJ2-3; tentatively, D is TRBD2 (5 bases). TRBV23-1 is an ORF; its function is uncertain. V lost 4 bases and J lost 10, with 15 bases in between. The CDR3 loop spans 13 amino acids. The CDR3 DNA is TGCGCCAGCAGTCCCCGCGGGTCGAGGGCGCAGTATTTT. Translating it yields CASSPRGSRAQYF.

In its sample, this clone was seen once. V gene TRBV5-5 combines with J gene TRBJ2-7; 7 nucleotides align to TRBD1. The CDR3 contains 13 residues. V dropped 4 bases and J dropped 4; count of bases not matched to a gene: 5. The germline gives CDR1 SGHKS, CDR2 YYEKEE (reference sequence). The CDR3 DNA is TGTGCCAGCAGCCAGATGGGACAGTACGAGCAGTACTTC. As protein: CASSQMGQYEQYF.

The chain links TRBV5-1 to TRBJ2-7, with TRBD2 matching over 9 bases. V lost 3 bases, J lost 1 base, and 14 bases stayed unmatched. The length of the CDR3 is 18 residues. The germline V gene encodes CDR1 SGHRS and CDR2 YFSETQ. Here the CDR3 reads CASSWPLEGLAGSYEQYF. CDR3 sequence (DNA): TGCGCCAGCAGCTGGCCCCTAGAAGGTCTAGCGGGATCCTACGAGCAGTACTTC.

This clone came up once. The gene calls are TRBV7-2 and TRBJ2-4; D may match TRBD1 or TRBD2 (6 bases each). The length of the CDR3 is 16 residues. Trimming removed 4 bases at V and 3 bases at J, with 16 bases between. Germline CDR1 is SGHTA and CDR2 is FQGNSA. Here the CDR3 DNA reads TGTGCCAGCAGCTATTCCGGGGGCGAGGTCAAAAACATTCAGTACTTC. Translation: CASSYSGGEVKNIQYF.

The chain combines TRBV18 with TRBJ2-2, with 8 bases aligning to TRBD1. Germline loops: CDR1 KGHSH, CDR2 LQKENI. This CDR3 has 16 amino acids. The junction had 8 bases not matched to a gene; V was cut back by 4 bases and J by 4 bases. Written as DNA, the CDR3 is TGTGCCAGCTCACTAGCCGGGACAGGCAGCACCGGGGAGCTGTTTTTT. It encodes CASSLAGTGSTGELFF. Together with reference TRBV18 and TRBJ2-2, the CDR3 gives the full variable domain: NAGVMQNPRHLVRRRGQEARLRCSPMKGHSHVYWYRQLPEEGLKFMVYLQKENIIDESGMPKERFSAEFPKEGPSILRIQQVVRGDSAAYFCASSLAGTGSTGELFFGEGSRLTVL.

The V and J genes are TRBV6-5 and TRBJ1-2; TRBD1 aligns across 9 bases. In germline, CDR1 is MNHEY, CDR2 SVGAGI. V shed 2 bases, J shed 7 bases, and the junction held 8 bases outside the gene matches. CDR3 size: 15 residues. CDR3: CASSYDGWTGAGYTF. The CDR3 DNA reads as TGTGCCAGCAGTTACGACGGTTGGACAGGGGCTGGCTACACCTTC.

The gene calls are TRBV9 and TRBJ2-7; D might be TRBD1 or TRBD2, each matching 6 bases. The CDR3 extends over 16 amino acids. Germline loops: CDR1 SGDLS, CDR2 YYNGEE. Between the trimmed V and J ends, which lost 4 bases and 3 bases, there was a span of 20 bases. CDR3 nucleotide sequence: TGTGCCAGCAGCCCTAGCCTGGGGGGCGAGATCTACGAGCAGTACTTC. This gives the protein CASSPSLGGEIYEQYF.

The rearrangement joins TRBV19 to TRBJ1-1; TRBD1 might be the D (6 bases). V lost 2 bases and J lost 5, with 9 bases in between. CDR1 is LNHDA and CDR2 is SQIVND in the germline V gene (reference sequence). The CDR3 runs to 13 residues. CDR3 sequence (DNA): TGTGCCAGTAGTATAAGGGGGGGAACTGAAGCTTTCTTT. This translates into CASSIRGGTEAFF.

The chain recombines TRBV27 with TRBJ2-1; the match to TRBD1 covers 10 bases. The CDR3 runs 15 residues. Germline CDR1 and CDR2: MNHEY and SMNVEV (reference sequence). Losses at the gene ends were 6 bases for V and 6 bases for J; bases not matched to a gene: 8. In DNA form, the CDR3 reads TGTGCCAGCAGAGAGGACAGGGGGGCATTCAATGAGCAGTTCTTC. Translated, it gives CASREDRGAFNEQFF.

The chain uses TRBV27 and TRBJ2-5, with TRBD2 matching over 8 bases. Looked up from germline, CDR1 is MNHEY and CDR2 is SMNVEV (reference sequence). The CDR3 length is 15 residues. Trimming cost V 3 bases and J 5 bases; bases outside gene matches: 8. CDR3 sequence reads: CASSFYSGVWETQYF. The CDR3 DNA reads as TGTGCCAGCAGTTTTTATAGCGGGGTTTGGGAGACCCAGTACTTC.

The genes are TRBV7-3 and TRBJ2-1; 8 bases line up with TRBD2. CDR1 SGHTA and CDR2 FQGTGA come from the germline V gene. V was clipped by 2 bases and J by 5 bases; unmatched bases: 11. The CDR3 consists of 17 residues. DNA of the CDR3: TGTGCCAGCAGCTTACCCCAGGGAGCGGGAGAACACAATGAGCAGTTCTTC. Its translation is CASSLPQGAGEHNEQFF.

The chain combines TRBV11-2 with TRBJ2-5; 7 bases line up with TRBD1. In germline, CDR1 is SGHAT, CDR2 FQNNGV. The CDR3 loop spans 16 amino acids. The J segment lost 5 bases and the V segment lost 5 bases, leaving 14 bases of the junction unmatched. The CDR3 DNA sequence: TGTGCCAGCAGCCCACAGGGGCAGGTCTTCGGGGAGACCCAGTACTTC. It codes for CASSPQGQVFGETQYF.

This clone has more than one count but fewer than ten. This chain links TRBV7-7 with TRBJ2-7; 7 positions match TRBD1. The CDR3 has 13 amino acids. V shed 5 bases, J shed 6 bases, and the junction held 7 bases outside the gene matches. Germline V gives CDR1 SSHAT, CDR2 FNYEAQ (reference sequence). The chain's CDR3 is CASSRDSGLEQYF. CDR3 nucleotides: TGTGCCAGCAGCCGGGACAGCGGCCTCGAGCAGTACTTC.

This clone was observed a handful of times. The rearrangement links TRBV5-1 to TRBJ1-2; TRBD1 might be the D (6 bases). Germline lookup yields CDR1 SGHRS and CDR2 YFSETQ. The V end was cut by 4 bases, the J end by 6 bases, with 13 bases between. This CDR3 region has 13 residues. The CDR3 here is CASSVWGADGYTF. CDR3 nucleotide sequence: TGCGCCAGCAGCGTGTGGGGGGCGGATGGCTACACCTTC. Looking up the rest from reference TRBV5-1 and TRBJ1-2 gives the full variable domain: KAGVTQTPRYLIKTRGQQVTLSCSPISGHRSVSWYQQTPGQGLQFLFEYFSETQRNKGNFPGRFSGRQFSNSRSEMNVSTLELGDSALYLCASSVWGADGYTFGSGTRLTVV.

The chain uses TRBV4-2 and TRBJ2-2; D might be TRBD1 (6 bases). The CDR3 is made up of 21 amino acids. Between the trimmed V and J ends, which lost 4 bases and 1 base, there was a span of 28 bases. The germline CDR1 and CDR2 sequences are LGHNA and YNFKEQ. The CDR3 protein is CASSLTDSFTIRRVNTGELFF. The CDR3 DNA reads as TGTGCCAGCAGCCTTACGGACAGTTTTACCATTAGACGAGTGAACACCGGGGAGCTGTTTTTT.